The 10 T cell receptor beta chains in this list originate from one sample, sequenced in a study of cytomegalovirus exposure and HLA in healthy donors. The primer mix had 60 Vbeta and 13 Jbeta primers. Libraries were prepared by immunoSEQ multiplex PCR; TCRdb keeps only in-frame clonotypes and omits some of them. The data contain about 210,000 clones, about four fifths of them singletons. The sample taken for sequencing was PBMCs. Receptor source: a woman in her 50s in good health and CMV-seropositive.

This clone was detected a few times. This rearrangement joins TRBV10-3 to TRBJ1-5, with D unclear. The germline V gene has CDR1 ENHRY and CDR2 SYGVKD. CDR3 length: 13 residues. V gave up 6 bases and J gave up 7 bases, with 13 bases separating them. The chain's CDR3 is CAIRTREDQPQHF. CDR3 coding DNA: TGTGCCATCAGGACCCGGGAAGACCAGCCCCAGCATTTT.

CDR3 nucleotide sequence: TGTGCCAGCAGTTTTAGGCAGGCCCACAATGAGCAGTTCTTC. Translating it yields CASSFRQAHNEQFF. The chain joins TRBV27 to TRBJ2-1; D is unclear. The CDR3 contains 14 residues. The germline V and J ends were trimmed by 3 bases and 5 bases, with 11 bases remaining between them. Germline CDR1 reads MNHEY; CDR2 reads SMNVEV (reference sequence).

This chain uses TRBV6-4 with TRBJ2-2; 7 nucleotides line up with TRBD1. With 7 bases clipped from V and 5 bases from J, the junction kept 7 bases outside the gene matches. The CDR3 has 14 residues. The germline V gene encodes CDR1 MRHNA and CDR2 SNTAGT. CDR3 in amino acids: CASTSTGSTGELFF. Written as DNA, the CDR3 is TGTGCCAGCACCTCGACAGGGTCTACCGGGGAGCTGTTTTTT.

The V call is TRBV9, the J call TRBJ1-2; 11 nucleotides line up with TRBD1. Per the germline V gene, CDR1 is SGDLS and CDR2 is YYNGEE. The CDR3 contains 18 residues. V trimming: 4 bases; J trimming: 4 bases; junction bases outside the gene matches: 15. The CDR3 DNA follows: TGTGCCAGCAGCCCATCAGGACAGGGGGCGGATGGGTCCTATGGCTACACCTTC. Its protein product is CASSPSGQGADGSYGYTF.

The chain uses TRBV7-3 and TRBJ2-5, with 8 bases that match TRBD1. The CDR3 extends over 13 amino acids. Germline loops: CDR1 SGHTA, CDR2 FQGTGA. V lost 8 bases to trimming and J lost 5 bases; unmatched junction nucleotides: 7. CDR3 sequence reads: CASGDRGRETQYF. CDR3 DNA: TGTGCCAGCGGTGACAGGGGCAGGGAGACCCAGTACTTC.

CDR3 DNA sequence: TGTGCCAGCAGTTTACAGCCGGGTGGGGCCAACGTCCTGACTTTC. It encodes CASSLQPGGANVLTF. This chain joins TRBV28 and TRBJ2-6, with D uncertain. Germline V CDR1 and CDR2: MDHEN, SYDVKM. V lost 2 bases to trimming and J lost 3 bases, with 8 bases between them. CDR3 size: 15 residues.

The chain employs TRBV9 and TRBJ2-3, with D hard to call. The V end lost 3 bases, the J end lost 6 bases, and 5 bases lay between the germline ends. The CDR3 runs to 11 residues. Germline V gives CDR1 SGDLS, CDR2 YYNGEE. CDR3 sequence reads: CASSGADTQYF. CDR3 nucleotides: TGTGCCAGCAGCGGTGCGGATACGCAGTATTTT.

V gene TRBV5-8 combines with J gene TRBJ1-2, with a tentative D call TRBD1 (6 bases). Between the trimmed V and J ends, which lost 4 bases and 4 bases, there was a span of 14 bases. Per germline, CDR1 SGHTS and CDR2 YDEGEE. The length of the CDR3 is 14 residues. The CDR3 region has the DNA TGTGCCAGCAGCCGAGGGGACACGAGCTATGGCTACACCTTC. It codes for CASSRGDTSYGYTF.

V is TRBV18 and J is TRBJ2-3, with a tentative D call TRBD2 (5 bases). The CDR3 totals 14 residues. Germline V CDR1 and CDR2: KGHSH, LQKENI. V was trimmed by 3 bases and J by 2 bases, leaving 9 bases between them. CDR3 bases: TGTGCCAGCTCACCGTCCGGGGACACAGATACGCAGTATTTT. It codes for CASSPSGDTDTQYF. The full variable domain, in which reference TRBV18 and TRBJ2-3 provide the parts outside the CDR3, is NAGVMQNPRHLVRRRGQEARLRCSPMKGHSHVYWYRQLPEEGLKFMVYLQKENIIDESGMPKERFSAEFPKEGPSILRIQQVVRGDSAAYFCASSPSGDTDTQYFGPGTRLTVL.

The rearrangement uses TRBV7-9 and TRBJ2-5; D remains unclear. Deletions cut 5 bases from V and 5 bases from J, with 12 bases between. The CDR3 length is 13 residues. From germline, CDR1 is SEHNR and CDR2 FQNEAQ (reference sequence). The CDR3 DNA reads TGTGCCAGCAGCCTAGGGTACGGTGAGACCCAGTACTTC. Its protein is CASSLGYGETQYF.